The 16 T cell receptor beta chains given below trace back to one sample, sequenced in a study of control samples from healthy donors and cancer patients. Repertoires were generated with immunoSEQ multiplex PCR, while TCRdb's copy carries only in-frame clones and drops some. The repertoire includes around 55,000 clones, more than 95% of them detected once, and 0.85% to 1.4% sits in the top ten. The material sequenced was blood. The receptors shown here come from a young woman in good health.

This chain joins TRBV4-2 and TRBJ2-5, with TRBD2 identical over 11 bases. The CDR3 runs 16 residues. The ends lost 1 base at V and 4 bases at J; junction bases unmatched: 5. Germline V gene lookup returns CDR1 LGHNA and CDR2 YNFKEQ. CDR3 DNA: TGTGCCAGCAGCCAAGCTAATAGCGGGGGGGCAGAGACCCAGTACTTC. The encoded protein is CASSQANSGGAETQYF.

The chain carries TRBV3-1 (or the pseudogene TRBV3-2) and TRBJ1-2; D remains unclear. Trimming left V 2 bases short and J 4 bases short, with 17 bases between. The CDR3 sequence is 16 residues long. The V gene's germline CDR1 is LGHDT and CDR2 YNNKEL (reference sequence). The CDR3 spells CASSQTGRTVVYGYTF. DNA of the CDR3: TGTGCCAGCAGCCAAACCGGGCGAACGGTGGTCTATGGCTACACCTTC.

The chain links TRBV6-2 or TRBV6-3 to TRBJ1-5; 7 nucleotides line up with TRBD1. The CDR3 extends over 15 amino acids. The V gene's germline CDR1 is MNHEY and CDR2 SVGEGT. V shed 5 bases and J 3 bases; nucleotides not matched to a gene: 7. The CDR3 reads CASSRPGGDNQPQHF. CDR3 coding DNA: TGTGCCAGCAGTCGACCAGGGGGAGACAATCAGCCCCAGCATTTT.

The chain employs TRBV3-1 (or the pseudogene TRBV3-2) and TRBJ2-7; 7 bases match TRBD2. Trimming took 4 bases from V and 0 from J; bases not matched to a gene: 3. Germline V CDR1 and CDR2: LGHDT, YNNKEL (reference sequence). This CDR3 has 14 amino acids. The CDR3 loop reads CASSLRDYSYEQYF. The CDR3 region has the DNA TGTGCCAGCAGCCTCCGGGACTACTCCTACGAGCAGTACTTC.

This chain links TRBV2 with TRBJ2-3; 9 nucleotides line up with TRBD1. V trimming: 8 bases; J trimming: 2 bases; junction bases outside the gene matches: 8. The CDR3 runs to 15 residues. CDR1 and CDR2 from the germline V gene are SNHLY and FYNNEI. The CDR3 sequence is CASVRDRVFTDTQYF. The DNA for the CDR3 is TGTGCCAGCGTCCGGGACAGGGTCTTCACAGATACGCAGTATTTT.

The chain combines TRBV27 with TRBJ1-4; D unclear. The germline V gene has CDR1 MNHEY and CDR2 SMNVEV (reference sequence). The CDR3 spans 15 residues. V was shortened by 1 base and J by 2 bases, with 8 bases between the two germline ends. The CDR3 nucleotides read TGTGCCAGCAGTTTATATTCCACTACTAATGAAAAACTGTTTTTT. Translated: CASSLYSTTNEKLFF.

CDR3 sequence reads: CASSLDSGRGTEAFF. The CDR3 coding sequence is TGTGCCAGCAGCTTAGACTCCGGCAGGGGGACTGAAGCTTTCTTT. The rearrangement links TRBV7-9 to TRBJ1-1; 7 bases fit TRBD1. CDR1 and CDR2 from the germline V gene are SEHNR and FQNEAQ (reference sequence). The V and J ends lost 1 base and 5 bases, in that order; junction bases with no gene match: 7. The CDR3 extends over 15 amino acids.

V usage is TRBV30 and J usage is TRBJ1-4; D may be TRBD1 (5 bases). In germline, CDR1 is GTSNPN, CDR2 SVGIG (reference sequence). Trimming took 2 bases from V and 3 from J, leaving 7 bases between them. This CDR3 region has 13 residues. CDR3 DNA: TGTGCCTGGAGTCAGGGCTCTAATGAAAAACTGTTTTTT. It specifies CAWSQGSNEKLFF.

This chain connects TRBV2 to TRBJ1-1; D is uncertain. V was trimmed by 0 bases and J by 1 base, leaving 6 bases between them. Germline CDR1 SNHLY, CDR2 FYNNEI. The CDR3 extends over 14 amino acids. CDR3 nucleotides: TGTGCCAGCAGTGAAGCAGGGTGGAACACTGAAGCTTTCTTT. This sequence encodes CASSEAGWNTEAFF.

J is TRBJ2-7 and V is TRBV6-5; a possible D gene is TRBD2 (6 bases). Germline CDR1 is MNHEY and CDR2 is SVGAGI. The CDR3 consists of 13 residues. V was trimmed by 6 bases and J by 5 bases, leaving 14 bases between them. The CDR3 is CASSLVSGDEQYF. CDR3 nucleotide sequence: TGTGCCAGCAGCTTGGTATCGGGGGACGAGCAGTACTTC.

This clone showed up just once. V gene TRBV5-6 combines with J gene TRBJ1-2; no firm D call. The V end lost 7 bases, the J end lost 2 bases, and 9 bases lay between the germline ends. This CDR3 is built from 12 residues. Germline values: CDR1 SGHDT, CDR2 YYEEEE. In DNA, the CDR3 is TGTGCCAGCCATACGGGCAACTATGGCTACACCTTC. Amino acids: CASHTGNYGYTF. The full variable domain, its missing parts supplied by reference TRBV5-6 and TRBJ1-2, is DAGVTQSPTHLIKTRGQQVTLRCSPKSGHDTVSWYQQALGQGPQFIFQYYEEEERQRGNFPDRFSGHQFPNYSSELNVNALLLGDSALYLCASHTGNYGYTFGSGTRLTVV.

This sequence joins TRBV25-1 and TRBJ2-3, with D perhaps TRBD2 (7 bases). V dropped 3 bases and J dropped 1 base, with 17 bases sitting between them. Germline V lookup: CDR1 MGHDK, CDR2 SYGVNS. The CDR3 length is 17 residues. The CDR3 loop reads CASSDITGGVGTDTQYF. CDR3 in DNA: TGTGCCAGCAGTGATATAACGGGGGGCGTAGGCACAGATACGCAGTATTTT.

The gene calls are TRBV6-1 and TRBJ1-5; perhaps TRBD1 as D (6 bases). This CDR3 comprises 17 residues. Germline CDR1 MNHNS, CDR2 SASEGT. Trimming removed 1 base at V and 0 bases at J, with 13 bases between. Here the CDR3 DNA reads TGTGCCAGCAGTGAAGGGGGGTGGGACATTAGCAATCAGCCCCAGCATTTT. It yields the protein CASSEGGWDISNQPQHF.

This clone was found once. This chain uses TRBV11-2 with TRBJ2-3; 9 bases line up with TRBD2. The J segment lost 0 bases and the V segment lost 5 bases, leaving 12 bases of the junction unmatched. CDR3 length equals 18 residues. Germline V gene data show CDR1 as SGHAT and CDR2 as FQNNGV. CDR3 region: CASSRRGGGASSTDTQYF. CDR3 nucleotides: TGTGCCAGCAGCCGTCGTGGCGGGGGGGCCTCGAGCACAGATACGCAGTATTTT. Variable domain in full (rest from reference TRBV11-2 and TRBJ2-3): EAGVAQSPRYKIIEKRQSVAFWCNPISGHATLYWYQQILGQGPKLLIQFQNNGVVDDSQLPKDRFSAERLKGVDSTLKIQPAKLEDSAVYLCASSRRGGGASSTDTQYFGPGTRLTVL.

The J gene is TRBJ1-2, the V gene TRBV11-2; 7 nucleotides match TRBD1. Losses at the gene ends were 6 bases for V and 0 bases for J; bases not matched to a gene: 13. This CDR3 contains 17 residues. Germline assignment: CDR1 SGHAT and CDR2 FQNNGV. CDR3 protein: CASRTGLRTAANYGYTF. The CDR3 DNA reads as TGTGCCAGCAGGACAGGGCTGCGAACTGCAGCTAACTATGGCTACACCTTC.

This sequence joins TRBV18 and TRBJ1-2; tentatively, D is TRBD1 (5 bases). Trimming took off 6 bases at V and 0 bases at J, with 20 bases between the two ends. The CDR3 is 17 residues long. CDR1 and CDR2 (germline): KGHSH, LQKENI. This CDR3 reads CASSAIPPGGTNYGYTF. In DNA, the CDR3 is TGTGCCAGCTCGGCCATACCCCCCGGGGGGACTAACTATGGCTACACCTTC.